The sequence of this TCR beta chain was determined in a study of blood T cell repertoires in COVID-19. Study as a whole: Some COVID-19 samples were acute and others convalescent; all came from the United States, Italy and Spain. PBMCs, B-cell-depleted T cells, or T cells provided the cDNA or gDNA that made up the material.

In the authors' workflow: Counts of nucleated cells, estimated from reference gene primer amplification, were obtained. This table comes from immunoSEQ multiplex PCR, and its TCRdb copy is limited to in-frame clones, with some not included. The D gene and trimming were derived from the DNA, and the V and J assignments and clone size from that table. This sample has about 58,000 clones, with about 80% found just once. Germline CDR1 and CDR2: LNHDA and SQIVND (reference sequence). CDR3 length: 14 residues. With V trimmed by 6 bases and J by 0 bases, 2 bases remained unmatched. The table lists this clone with a count of one. Seattle researchers signed up patients amid active infection and tracked them longitudinally.

The sequencing sample was made of peripheral blood. The V gene is TRBV19, the J gene TRBJ1-3; 7 nucleotides line up with TRBD1. The receptor comes from an elderly man with COVID-19, enrolled during active disease. The CDR3 loop is CASRKGASGNTIYF. In DNA form, the CDR3 reads TGTGCCAGTAGAAAGGGGGCCTCTGGAAACACCATATATTTT.